This TCR beta chain originates from a study of blood T cell repertoires in COVID-19. Turning to the study itself: The study drew acute and convalescent COVID-19 samples from the United States, Italy and Spain. T cells, B-cell-depleted T cells, or PBMCs provided the cDNA or gDNA that served as material.

Original data processing: Reference gene primers were amplified, and this amplification served to estimate nucleated cell counts. Assay: immunoSEQ multiplex PCR; the TCRdb copy retains only in-frame clones and omits some. That table furnishes V, J and clone size, whereas the DNA furnished D and trimming. The table shows about 110,000 clones, with approximately 80% occurring only once. The CDR3 has 16 amino acids. V trimming: 4 bases; J trimming: 4 bases; junction bases outside the gene matches: 15. Germline-derived CDR1 and CDR2 are GTSNPN and SVGIG (reference sequence). The source is a woman in her seventies with acute or convalescent COVID-19. Sequencing was done on a sample of peripheral blood. The rearrangement joins TRBV30 to TRBJ1-2, with 7 positions matching TRBD1. CDR3 sequence reads: CAWTRTGRGVSYGYTF. The DNA of the CDR3 is TGTGCCTGGACAAGGACAGGCCGAGGGGTGTCCTATGGCTACACCTTC.